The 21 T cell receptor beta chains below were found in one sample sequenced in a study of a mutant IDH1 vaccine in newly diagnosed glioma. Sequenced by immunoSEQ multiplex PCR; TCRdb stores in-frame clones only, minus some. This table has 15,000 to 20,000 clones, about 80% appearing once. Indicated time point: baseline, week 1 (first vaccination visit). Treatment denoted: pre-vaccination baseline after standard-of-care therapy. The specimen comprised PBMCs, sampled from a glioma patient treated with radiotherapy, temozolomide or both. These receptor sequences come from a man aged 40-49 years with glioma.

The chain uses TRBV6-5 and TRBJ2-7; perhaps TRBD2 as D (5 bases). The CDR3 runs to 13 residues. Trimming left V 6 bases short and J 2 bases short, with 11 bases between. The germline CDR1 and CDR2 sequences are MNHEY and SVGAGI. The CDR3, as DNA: TGTGCCAGCAGACACCGGGATGCCTACGAGCAGTACTTC. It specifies CASRHRDAYEQYF.

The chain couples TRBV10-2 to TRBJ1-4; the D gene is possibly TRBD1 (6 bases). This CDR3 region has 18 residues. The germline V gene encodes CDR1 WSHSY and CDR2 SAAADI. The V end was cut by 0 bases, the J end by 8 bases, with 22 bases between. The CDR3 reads CASSESRWRQAGVEKLFF. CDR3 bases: TGCGCCAGCAGTGAGTCCCGCTGGAGACAGGCGGGAGTAGAAAAACTGTTTTTT.

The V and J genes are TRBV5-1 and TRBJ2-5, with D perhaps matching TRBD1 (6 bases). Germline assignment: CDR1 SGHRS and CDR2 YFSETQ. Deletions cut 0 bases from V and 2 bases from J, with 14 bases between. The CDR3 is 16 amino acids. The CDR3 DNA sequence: TGCGCCAGCAGCTTGGCAAGAGGGGGTCGTCAAGAGACCCAGTACTTC. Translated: CASSLARGGRQETQYF.

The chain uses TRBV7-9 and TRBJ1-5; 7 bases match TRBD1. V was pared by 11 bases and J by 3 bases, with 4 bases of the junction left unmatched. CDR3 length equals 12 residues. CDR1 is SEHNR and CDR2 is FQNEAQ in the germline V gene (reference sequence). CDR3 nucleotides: TGTGCCGGGGGGACAGACAATCAGCCCCAGCATTTT. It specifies CAGGTDNQPQHF.

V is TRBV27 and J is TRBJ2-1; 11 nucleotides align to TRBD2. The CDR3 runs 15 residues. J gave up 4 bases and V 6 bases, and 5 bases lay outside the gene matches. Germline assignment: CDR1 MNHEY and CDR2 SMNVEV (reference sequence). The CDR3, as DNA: TGTGCCAGCAGACTAGCGGGAGCGTCGTACAATGAGCAGTTCTTC. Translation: CASRLAGASYNEQFF.

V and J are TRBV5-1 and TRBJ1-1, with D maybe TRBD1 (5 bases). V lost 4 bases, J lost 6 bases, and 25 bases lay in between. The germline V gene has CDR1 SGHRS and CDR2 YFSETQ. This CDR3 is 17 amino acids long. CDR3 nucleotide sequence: TGCGCCAGCAGCACCTCCGGGACGCCGGGACTTATGTCTGAAGCTTTCTTT. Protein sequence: CASSTSGTPGLMSEAFF.

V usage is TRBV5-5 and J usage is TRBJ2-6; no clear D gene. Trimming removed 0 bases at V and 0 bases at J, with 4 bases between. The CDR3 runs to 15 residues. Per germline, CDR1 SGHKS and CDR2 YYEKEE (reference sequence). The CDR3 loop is CASSLVASGANVLTF. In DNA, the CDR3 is TGTGCCAGCAGCTTGGTGGCCTCTGGGGCCAACGTCCTGACTTTC.

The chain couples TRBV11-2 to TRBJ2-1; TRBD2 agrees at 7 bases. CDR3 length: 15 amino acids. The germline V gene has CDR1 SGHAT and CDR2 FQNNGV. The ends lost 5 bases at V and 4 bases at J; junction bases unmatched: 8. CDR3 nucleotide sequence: TGTGCCAGCAGCAAATCGGGGGGTCGGTACAATGAGCAGTTCTTC. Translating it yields CASSKSGGRYNEQFF.

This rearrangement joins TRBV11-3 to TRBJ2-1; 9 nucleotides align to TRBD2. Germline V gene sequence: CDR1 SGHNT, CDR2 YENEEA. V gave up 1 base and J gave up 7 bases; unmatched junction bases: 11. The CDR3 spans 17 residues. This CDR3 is CASSLGGDSGSGNEQFF. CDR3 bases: TGTGCCAGCAGCTTAGGGGGAGATAGCGGGAGTGGGAATGAGCAGTTCTTC.

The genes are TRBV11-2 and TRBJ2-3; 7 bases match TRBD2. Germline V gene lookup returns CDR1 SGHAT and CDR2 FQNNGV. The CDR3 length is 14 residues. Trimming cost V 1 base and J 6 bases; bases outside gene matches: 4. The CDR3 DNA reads TGTGCCAGCAGCTTAGCGCGGGGGACGGATACGCAGTATTTT. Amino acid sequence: CASSLARGTDTQYF.

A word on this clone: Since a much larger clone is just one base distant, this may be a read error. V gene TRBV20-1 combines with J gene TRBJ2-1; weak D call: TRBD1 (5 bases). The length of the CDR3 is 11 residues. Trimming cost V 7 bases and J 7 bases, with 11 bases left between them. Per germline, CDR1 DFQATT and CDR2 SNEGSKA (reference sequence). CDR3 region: CSVNRMNEQFF. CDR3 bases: TGCAGTGTTAACAGGATGAATGAGCAGTTCTTC.

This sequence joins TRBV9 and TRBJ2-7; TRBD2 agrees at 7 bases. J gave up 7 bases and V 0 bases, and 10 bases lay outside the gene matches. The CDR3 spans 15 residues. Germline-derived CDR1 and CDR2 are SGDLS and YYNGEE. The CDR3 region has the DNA TGTGCCAGCAGCGTAGATGGCGGGAGTGCGCAAGAGCAGTACTTC. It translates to CASSVDGGSAQEQYF.

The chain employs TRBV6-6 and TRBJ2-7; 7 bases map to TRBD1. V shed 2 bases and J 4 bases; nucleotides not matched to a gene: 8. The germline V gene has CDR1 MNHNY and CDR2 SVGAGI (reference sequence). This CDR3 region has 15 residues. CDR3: CASSYADRATYEQYF. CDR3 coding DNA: TGTGCCAGCAGTTACGCCGACAGGGCAACATACGAGCAGTACTTC.

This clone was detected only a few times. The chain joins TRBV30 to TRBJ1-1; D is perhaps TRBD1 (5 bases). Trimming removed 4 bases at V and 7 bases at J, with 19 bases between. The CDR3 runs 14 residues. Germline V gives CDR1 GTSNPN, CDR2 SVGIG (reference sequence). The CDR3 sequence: CAWTLGGTSVEAFF. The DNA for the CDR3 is TGTGCCTGGACCTTGGGCGGGACGAGCGTTGAAGCTTTCTTT.

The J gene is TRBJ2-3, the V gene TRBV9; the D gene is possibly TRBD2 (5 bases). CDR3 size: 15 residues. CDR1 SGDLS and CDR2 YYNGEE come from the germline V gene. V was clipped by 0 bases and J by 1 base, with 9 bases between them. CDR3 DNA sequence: TGTGCCAGCAGCGTAGGTAGCGTCCGCACAGATACGCAGTATTTT. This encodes CASSVGSVRTDTQYF.

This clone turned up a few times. DNA of the CDR3: TGCAGCGTTCTCCCCATTGCCACAGATACGCAGTATTTT. Translating gives CSVLPIATDTQYF. The chain carries TRBV29-1 and TRBJ2-3, with D unclear. CDR1 is SQVTM, CDR2 ANQGSEA, per germline. CDR3 length: 13 residues. V was shortened by 5 bases and J by 2 bases, with 11 bases between the two germline ends.

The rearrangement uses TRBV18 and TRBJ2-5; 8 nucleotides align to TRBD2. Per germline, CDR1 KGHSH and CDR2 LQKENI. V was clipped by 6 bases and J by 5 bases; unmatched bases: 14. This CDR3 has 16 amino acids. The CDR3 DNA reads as TGTGCCAGCTCTCCCCGGGTGAGCGGGAGCGGGGAGACCCAGTACTTC. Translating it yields CASSPRVSGSGETQYF.

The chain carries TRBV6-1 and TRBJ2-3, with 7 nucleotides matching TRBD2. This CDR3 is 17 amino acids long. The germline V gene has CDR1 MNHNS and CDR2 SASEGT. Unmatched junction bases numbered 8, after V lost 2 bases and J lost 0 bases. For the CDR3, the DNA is TGTGCCAGCAGTGAAAAGCGGGAAAAGCCTAGCACAGATACGCAGTATTTT. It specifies CASSEKREKPSTDTQYF.

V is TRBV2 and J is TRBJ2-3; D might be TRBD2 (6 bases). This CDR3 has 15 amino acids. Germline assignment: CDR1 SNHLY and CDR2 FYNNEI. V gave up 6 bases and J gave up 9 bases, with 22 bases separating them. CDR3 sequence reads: CASRPGLRNPGTQYF. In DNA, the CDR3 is TGTGCCAGCAGACCGGGACTTCGTAACCCCGGGACGCAGTATTTT.

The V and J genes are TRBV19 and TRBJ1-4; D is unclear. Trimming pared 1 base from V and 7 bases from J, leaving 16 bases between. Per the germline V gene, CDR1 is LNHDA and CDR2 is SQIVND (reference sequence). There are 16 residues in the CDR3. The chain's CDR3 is CASSIGSGSAAEKLFF. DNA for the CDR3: TGTGCCAGTAGTATAGGGTCCGGTTCGGCGGCTGAAAAACTGTTTTTT. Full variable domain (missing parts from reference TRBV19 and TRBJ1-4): DGGITQSPKYLFRKEGQNVTLSCEQNLNHDAMYWYRQDPGQGLRLIYYSQIVNDFQKGDIAEGYSVSREKKESFPLTVTSAQKNPTAFYLCASSIGSGSAAEKLFFGSGTQLSVL.

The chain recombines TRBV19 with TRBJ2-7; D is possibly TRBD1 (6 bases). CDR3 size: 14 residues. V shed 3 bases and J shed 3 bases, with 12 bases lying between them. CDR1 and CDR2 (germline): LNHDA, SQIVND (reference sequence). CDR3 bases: TGTGCCAGTAGTATTGAAGGCAGGGGCTACGAGCAGTACTTC. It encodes CASSIEGRGYEQYF. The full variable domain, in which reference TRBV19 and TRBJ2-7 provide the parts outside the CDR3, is DGGITQSPKYLFRKEGQNVTLSCEQNLNHDAMYWYRQDPGQGLRLIYYSQIVNDFQKGDIAEGYSVSREKKESFPLTVTSAQKNPTAFYLCASSIEGRGYEQYFGPGTRLTVT.